The sequence of this T cell receptor (beta chain) was determined in a study of T cells after somatic rescue of genetic block. Produced via immunoSEQ multiplex PCR; TCRdb's table is partial and in-frame only. The sample shows 55,000 to 75,000 clones, about nine tenths of them seen only once. The CDR3 is 15 amino acids. The sequenced material came from peripheral blood mononuclear cells (PBMCs). The V and J genes are TRBV21-1 and TRBJ2-7; no check of the table's D call, TRBD2, against the DNA was made. TRBV21-1 represents a pseudogene. The clonotype comes from a man aged 35-49 years. The CDR3 loop reads CASSPVREGIYEQYF. The CDR3 nucleotides are TGTGCCAGCAGCCCAGTGCGGGAGGGAATCTACGAGCAGTACTTC.